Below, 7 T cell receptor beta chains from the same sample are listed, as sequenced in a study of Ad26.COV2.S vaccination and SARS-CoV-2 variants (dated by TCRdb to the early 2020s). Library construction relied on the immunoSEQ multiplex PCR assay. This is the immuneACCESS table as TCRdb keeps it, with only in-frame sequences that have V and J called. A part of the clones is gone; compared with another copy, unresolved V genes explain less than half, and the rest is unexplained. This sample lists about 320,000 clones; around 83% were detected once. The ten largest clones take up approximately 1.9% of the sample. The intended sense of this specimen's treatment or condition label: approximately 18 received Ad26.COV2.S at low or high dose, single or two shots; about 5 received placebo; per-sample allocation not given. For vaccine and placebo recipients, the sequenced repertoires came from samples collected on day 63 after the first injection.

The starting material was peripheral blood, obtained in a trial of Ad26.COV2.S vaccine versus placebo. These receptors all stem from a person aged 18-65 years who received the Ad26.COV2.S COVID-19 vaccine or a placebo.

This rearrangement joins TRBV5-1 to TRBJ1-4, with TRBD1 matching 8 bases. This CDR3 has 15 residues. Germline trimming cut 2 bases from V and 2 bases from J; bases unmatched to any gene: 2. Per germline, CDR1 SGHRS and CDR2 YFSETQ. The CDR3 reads CASSFRQGTNEKLFF. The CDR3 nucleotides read TGCGCCAGCAGCTTCCGACAGGGGACTAATGAAAAACTGTTTTTT.

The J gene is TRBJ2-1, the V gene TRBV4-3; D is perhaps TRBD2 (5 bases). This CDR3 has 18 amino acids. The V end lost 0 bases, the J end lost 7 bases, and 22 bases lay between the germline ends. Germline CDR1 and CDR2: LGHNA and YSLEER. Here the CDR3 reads CASSQELAWTSYRNEQFF. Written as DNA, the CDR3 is TGCGCCAGCAGCCAAGAGCTCGCCTGGACTTCCTATCGTAATGAGCAGTTCTTC.

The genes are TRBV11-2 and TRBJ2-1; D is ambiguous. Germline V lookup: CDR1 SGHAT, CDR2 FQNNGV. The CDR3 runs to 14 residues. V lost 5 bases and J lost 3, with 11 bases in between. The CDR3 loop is CASSPSFDYNEQFF. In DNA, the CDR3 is TGTGCCAGCAGCCCCTCTTTTGACTACAATGAGCAGTTCTTC.

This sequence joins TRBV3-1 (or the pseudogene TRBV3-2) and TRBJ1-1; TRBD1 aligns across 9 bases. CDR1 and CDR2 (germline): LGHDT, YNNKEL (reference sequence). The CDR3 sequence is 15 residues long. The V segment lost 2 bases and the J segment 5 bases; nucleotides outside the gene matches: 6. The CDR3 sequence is CASSQRPGTGTEAFF. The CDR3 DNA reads TGTGCCAGCAGCCAACGTCCCGGGACAGGGACTGAAGCTTTCTTT.

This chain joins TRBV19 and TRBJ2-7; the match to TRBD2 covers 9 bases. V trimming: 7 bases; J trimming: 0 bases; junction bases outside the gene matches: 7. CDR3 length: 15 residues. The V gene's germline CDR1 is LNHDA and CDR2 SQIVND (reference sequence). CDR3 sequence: CASMKAGGRSYEQYF. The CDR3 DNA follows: TGTGCCAGTATGAAAGCGGGGGGCCGCTCCTACGAGCAGTACTTC.

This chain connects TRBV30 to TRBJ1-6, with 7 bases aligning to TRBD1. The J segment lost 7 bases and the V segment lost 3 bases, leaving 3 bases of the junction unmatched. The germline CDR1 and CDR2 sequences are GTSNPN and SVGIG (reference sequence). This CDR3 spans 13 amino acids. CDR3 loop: CAWRTGPNSPLHF. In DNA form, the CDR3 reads TGTGCCTGGAGGACAGGGCCGAATTCACCCCTCCACTTT.

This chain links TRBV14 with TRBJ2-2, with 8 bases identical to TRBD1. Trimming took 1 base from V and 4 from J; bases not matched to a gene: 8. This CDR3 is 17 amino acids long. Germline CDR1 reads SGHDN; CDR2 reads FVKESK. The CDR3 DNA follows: TGTGCCAGCAGCCAAGGAATAGGACAGGGCGGCACCGGGGAGCTGTTTTTT. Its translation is CASSQGIGQGGTGELFF. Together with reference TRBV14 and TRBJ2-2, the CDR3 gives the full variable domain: EAGVTQFPSHSVIEKGQTVTLRCDPISGHDNLYWYRRVMGKEIKFLLHFVKESKQDESGMPNNRFLAERTGGTYSTLKVQPAELEDSGVYFCASSQGIGQGGTGELFFGEGSRLTVL.